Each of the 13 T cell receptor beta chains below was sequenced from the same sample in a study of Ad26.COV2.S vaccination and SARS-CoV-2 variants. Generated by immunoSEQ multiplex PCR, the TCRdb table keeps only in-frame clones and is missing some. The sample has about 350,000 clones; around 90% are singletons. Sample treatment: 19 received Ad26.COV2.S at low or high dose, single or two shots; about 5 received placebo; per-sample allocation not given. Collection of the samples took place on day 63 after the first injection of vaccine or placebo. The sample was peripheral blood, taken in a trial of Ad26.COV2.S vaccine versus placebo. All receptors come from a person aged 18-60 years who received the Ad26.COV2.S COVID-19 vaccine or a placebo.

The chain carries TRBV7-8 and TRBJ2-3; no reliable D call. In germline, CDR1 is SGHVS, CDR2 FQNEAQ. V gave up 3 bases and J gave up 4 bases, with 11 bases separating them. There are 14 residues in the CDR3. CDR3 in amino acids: CASSLLRWADTQYF. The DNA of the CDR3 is TGTGCCAGCAGCTTGCTCAGGTGGGCAGATACGCAGTATTTT.

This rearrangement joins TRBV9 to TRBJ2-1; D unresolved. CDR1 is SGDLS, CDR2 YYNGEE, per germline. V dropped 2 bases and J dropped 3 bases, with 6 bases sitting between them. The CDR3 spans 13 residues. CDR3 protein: CASSVAVYNEQFF. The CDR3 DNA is TGTGCCAGCAGCGTGGCCGTCTACAATGAGCAGTTCTTC.

The CDR3: CASSFPLGGASGSTGELFF. CDR3 coding DNA: TGTGCCAGTAGCTTCCCCCTGGGGGGAGCTAGCGGGAGTACCGGGGAGCTGTTTTTT. This sequence joins TRBV19 and TRBJ2-2, with 10 bases matching TRBD2. Germline assignment: CDR1 LNHDA and CDR2 SQIVND (reference sequence). Germline trimming cut 6 bases from V and 5 bases from J; bases unmatched to any gene: 18. CDR3 length equals 19 residues.

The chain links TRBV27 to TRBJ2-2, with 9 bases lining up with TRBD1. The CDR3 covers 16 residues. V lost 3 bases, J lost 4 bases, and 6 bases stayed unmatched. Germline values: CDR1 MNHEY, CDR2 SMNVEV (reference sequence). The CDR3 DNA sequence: TGTGCCAGCAGTTTTAGGACAGGGGTCCGCACCGGGGAGCTGTTTTTT. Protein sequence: CASSFRTGVRTGELFF.

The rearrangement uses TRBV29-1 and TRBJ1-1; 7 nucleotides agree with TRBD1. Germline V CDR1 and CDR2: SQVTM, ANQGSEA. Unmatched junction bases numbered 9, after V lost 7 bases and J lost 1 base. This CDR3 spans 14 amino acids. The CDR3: CSGSAGTANTEAFF. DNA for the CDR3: TGCAGCGGCTCGGCCGGGACAGCGAACACTGAAGCTTTCTTT.

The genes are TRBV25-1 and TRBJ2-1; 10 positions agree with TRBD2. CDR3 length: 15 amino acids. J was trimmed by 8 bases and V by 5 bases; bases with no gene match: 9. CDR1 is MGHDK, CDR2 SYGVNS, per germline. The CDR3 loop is CASSRGLADAHEQFF. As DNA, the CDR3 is TGTGCCAGCAGTCGCGGACTAGCGGATGCCCATGAGCAGTTCTTC.

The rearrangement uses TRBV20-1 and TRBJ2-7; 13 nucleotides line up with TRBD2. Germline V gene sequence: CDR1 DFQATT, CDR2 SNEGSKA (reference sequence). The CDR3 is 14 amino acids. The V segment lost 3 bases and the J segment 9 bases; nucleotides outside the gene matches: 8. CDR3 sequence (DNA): TGCAGTGCTAGTAGTACTAGCGGGAGGGCGGTGCAGTACTTC. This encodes CSASSTSGRAVQYF.

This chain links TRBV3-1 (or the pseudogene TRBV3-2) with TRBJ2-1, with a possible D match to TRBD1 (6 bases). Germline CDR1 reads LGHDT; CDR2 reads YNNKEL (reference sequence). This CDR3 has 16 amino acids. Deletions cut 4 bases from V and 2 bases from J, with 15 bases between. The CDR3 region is CASSPPQGSAYNEQFF. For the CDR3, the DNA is TGTGCCAGCAGCCCCCCGCAGGGGTCTGCCTACAATGAGCAGTTCTTC.

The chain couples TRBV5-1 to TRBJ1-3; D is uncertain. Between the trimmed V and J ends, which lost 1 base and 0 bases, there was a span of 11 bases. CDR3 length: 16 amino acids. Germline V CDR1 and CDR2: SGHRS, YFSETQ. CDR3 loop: CASSLLAKSSGNTIYF. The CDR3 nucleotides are TGCGCCAGCAGCTTGCTGGCAAAGAGCTCTGGAAACACCATATATTTT. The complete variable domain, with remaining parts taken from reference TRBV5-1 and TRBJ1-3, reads KAGVTQTPRYLIKTRGQQVTLSCSPISGHRSVSWYQQTPGQGLQFLFEYFSETQRNKGNFPGRFSGRQFSNSRSEMNVSTLELGDSALYLCASSLLAKSSGNTIYFGEGSWLTVV.

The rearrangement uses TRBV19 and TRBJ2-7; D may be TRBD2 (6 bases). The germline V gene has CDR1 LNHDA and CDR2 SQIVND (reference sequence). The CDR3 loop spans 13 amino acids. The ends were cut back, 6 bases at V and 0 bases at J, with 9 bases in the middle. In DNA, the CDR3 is TGTGCCAGTAGCTGGCGGGGCTCCTACGAGCAGTACTTC. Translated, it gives CASSWRGSYEQYF.

The DNA for the CDR3 is TGTGCCAGCAGTTCCCACGGGACTAGCGGCGATGAGCAGTTCTTC. Protein product: CASSSHGTSGDEQFF. The chain joins TRBV28 to TRBJ2-1, with 11 bases fitting TRBD2. Germline V gene data show CDR1 as MDHEN and CDR2 as SYDVKM. Trimming at V came to 4 bases and at J to 8 bases, leaving 7 bases not matched to a gene. The CDR3 is 15 residues long.

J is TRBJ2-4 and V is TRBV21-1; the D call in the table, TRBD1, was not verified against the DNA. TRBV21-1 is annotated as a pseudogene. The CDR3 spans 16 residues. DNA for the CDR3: TGTGCCAGCAGCAAGCGGGACAGACTAGCCAAAAACATTCAGTACTTC. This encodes CASSKRDRLAKNIQYF.

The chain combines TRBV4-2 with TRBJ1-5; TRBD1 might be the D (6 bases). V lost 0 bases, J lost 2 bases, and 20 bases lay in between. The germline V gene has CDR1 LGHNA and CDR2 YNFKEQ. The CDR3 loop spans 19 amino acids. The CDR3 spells CASSQDQAGGRQGNQPQHF. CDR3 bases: TGTGCCAGCAGCCAAGATCAGGCGGGGGGGCGGCAAGGCAATCAGCCCCAGCATTTT.